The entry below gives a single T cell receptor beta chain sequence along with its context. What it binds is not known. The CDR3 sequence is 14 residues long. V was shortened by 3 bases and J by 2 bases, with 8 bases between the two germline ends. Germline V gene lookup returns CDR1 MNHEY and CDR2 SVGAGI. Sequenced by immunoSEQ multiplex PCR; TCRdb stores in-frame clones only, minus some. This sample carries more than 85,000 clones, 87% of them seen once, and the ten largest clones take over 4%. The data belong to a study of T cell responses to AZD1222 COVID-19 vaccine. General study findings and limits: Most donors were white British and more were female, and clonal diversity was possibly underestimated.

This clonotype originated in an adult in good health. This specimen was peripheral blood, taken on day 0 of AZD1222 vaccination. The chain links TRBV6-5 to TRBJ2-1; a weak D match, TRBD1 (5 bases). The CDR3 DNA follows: TGTGCCAGCAGTTATCAGGGCGCCTACAATGAGCAGTTCTTC. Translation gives CASSYQGAYNEQFF.